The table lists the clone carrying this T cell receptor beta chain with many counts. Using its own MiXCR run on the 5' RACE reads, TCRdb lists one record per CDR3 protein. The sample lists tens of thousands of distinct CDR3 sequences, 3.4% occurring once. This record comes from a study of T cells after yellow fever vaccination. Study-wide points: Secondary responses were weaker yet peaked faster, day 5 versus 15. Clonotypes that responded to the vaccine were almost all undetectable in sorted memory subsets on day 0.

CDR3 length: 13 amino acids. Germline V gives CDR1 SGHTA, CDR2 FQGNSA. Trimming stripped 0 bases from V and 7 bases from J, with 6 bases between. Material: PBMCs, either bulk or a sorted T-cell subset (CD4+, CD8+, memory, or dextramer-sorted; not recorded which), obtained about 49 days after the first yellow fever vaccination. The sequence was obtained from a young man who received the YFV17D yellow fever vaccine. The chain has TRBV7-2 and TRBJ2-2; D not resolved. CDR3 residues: CASSLARNGELFF. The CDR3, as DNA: TGTGCCAGCAGCTTAGCGCGGAACGGGGAGCTGTTTTTT.